The 17 T cell receptor beta chains below come from one sample, sequenced in a study of CD8 T cells in ankylosing spondylitis (dated by TCRdb to between 2016 and 2019). Receptors were amplified or captured by 5' RACE. TCRdb names Illumina HiSeq 2500 as the instrument used. TCRdb reran the public reads through fastp at Q25 and MiXCR, keeping productive beta chains. All rows with the same CDR3 protein become a single entry with the most common DNA and genes. The sample table contains 270,000 or so distinct CDR3 sequences; only one count was recorded for 18% of them. The top ten clones comprise approximately 33% of the sample. Sequencing used blood, either unsorted or a sorted T cell fraction (not recorded which). The source of these receptors is a male donor with ankylosing spondylitis or in good health (not recorded which).

The chain uses TRBV19 and TRBJ2-1, with 7 bases identical to TRBD2. The CDR3 contains 13 residues. Germline V gene lookup returns CDR1 LNHDA and CDR2 SQIVND (reference sequence). J gave up 7 bases and V 4 bases, and 4 bases lay outside the gene matches. The CDR3 here is CASSRTSPNEQFF. CDR3 DNA sequence: TGTGCCAGTAGTAGGACTAGTCCGAATGAGCAGTTCTTC.

The chain carries TRBV3-1 and TRBJ2-7; perhaps TRBD2 as D (6 bases). Germline CDR1 and CDR2: LGHDT and YNNKEL (reference sequence). The CDR3 covers 15 residues. V was cut by 2 bases and J by 4 bases, with 15 bases left in between. The CDR3 region has the DNA TGTGCCAGCAGCCAATACCCGGGGGTGGGTTACGAGCAGTACTTC. It encodes CASSQYPGVGYEQYF.

V usage is TRBV4-2 and J usage is TRBJ2-7; D is ambiguous. The CDR3 covers 17 residues. V was trimmed by 0 bases and J by 3 bases, leaving 18 bases between them. The germline V gene encodes CDR1 LGHNA and CDR2 YNFKEQ. The chain's CDR3 is CASSQERRPLALYEQYF. The CDR3 DNA follows: TGTGCCAGCAGCCAAGAGCGGAGACCCTTGGCTCTCTACGAGCAGTACTTC.

V gene TRBV9 combines with J gene TRBJ2-2; D unresolved. CDR1 is SGDLS and CDR2 is YYNGEE in the germline V gene. CDR3 length equals 13 residues. The V end was cut by 1 base, the J end by 6 bases, with 7 bases between. CDR3 DNA sequence: TGTGCCAGCAGCGTAACGATACCCGGGGAGCTGTTTTTT. It yields the protein CASSVTIPGELFF.

The chain links TRBV7-3 to TRBJ2-2; 15 bases are shared with TRBD2. The CDR3 runs to 17 residues. Per germline, CDR1 SGHTA and CDR2 FQGTGA. J lost 5 bases, V lost 2 bases, and 3 bases had no gene match. This CDR3 is CASSLAGLAGGTGELFF. The CDR3 DNA is TGTGCCAGCAGCTTAGCGGGACTAGCGGGAGGTACCGGGGAGCTGTTTTTT.

J is TRBJ1-1 and V is TRBV27; D not resolved. The CDR3 is made up of 14 amino acids. CDR1 and CDR2 (germline): MNHEY, SMNVEV (reference sequence). The V end lost 5 bases, the J end lost 6 bases, and 16 bases lay between the germline ends. The CDR3 loop is CASSAGLSRAEAFF. CDR3 DNA sequence: TGTGCCAGCAGTGCCGGGTTATCGCGGGCTGAAGCTTTCTTT.

Remarks on this clonotype: A junction end diverges from the germline sequence, so it may reflect a read error. The chain has TRBV20-1 and TRBJ2-7; 14 positions agree with TRBD2. CDR1 and CDR2 from the germline V gene are DFQATT and SNEGSKA (reference sequence). The CDR3 has 17 residues. The chain's CDR3 is CCARDIAGTSGGYEQYF. The CDR3 DNA reads as TGCTGTGCTAGAGATATCGCAGGGACTAGCGGGGGATACGAGCAGTACTTC.

This sequence joins TRBV27 and TRBJ2-7; TRBD2 matches at 7 bases. Germline CDR1 is MNHEY and CDR2 is SMNVEV (reference sequence). V was clipped by 7 bases and J by 2 bases; unmatched bases: 8. This CDR3 comprises 14 residues. The CDR3 reads CASKLAFGPYEQYF. In nucleotides, the CDR3 is TGTGCCAGCAAACTAGCGTTCGGCCCCTACGAGCAGTACTTC.

Worth noting for this clonotype: Given a much more abundant clone one base away, this may be a read error. This sequence joins TRBV6-1 and TRBJ2-1, with 7 positions matching TRBD1. From germline, CDR1 is MNHNS and CDR2 SASEGT. The CDR3 sequence is 14 residues long. The trim removed 5 bases at V and 8 bases at J, leaving 9 bases unmatched. CDR3 sequence reads: CASSPGTVYDEQFF. CDR3 DNA: TGTGCCAGCAGTCCCGGGACAGTTTACGATGAGCAGTTCTTC.

The gene calls are TRBV20-1 and TRBJ1-1; TRBD1 might be the D (6 bases). CDR1 DFQATT and CDR2 SNEGSKA come from the germline V gene (reference sequence). The CDR3 is 14 amino acids. V shed 1 base and J shed 3 bases, with 12 bases lying between them. For the CDR3, the DNA is TGCAGTGCTAGAGGACAGGACCTGTACACTGAAGCTTTCTTT. Translated: CSARGQDLYTEAFF.

Ten or more counts support this clonotype. The chain uses TRBV6-2 or TRBV6-3 and TRBJ2-7; 7 nucleotides align to TRBD2. This CDR3 comprises 15 residues. V shed 2 bases, J shed 3 bases, and the junction held 7 bases outside the gene matches. In germline, CDR1 is MNHEY, CDR2 SVGEGT. CDR3 bases: TGTGCCAGCAGTTACAGGGCGGGAGAGCTCTACGAGCAGTACTTC. As protein: CASSYRAGELYEQYF.

This clonotype has more than one count but fewer than ten. V is TRBV5-1 and J is TRBJ2-1; 12 nucleotides line up with TRBD2. The CDR3 contains 13 residues. Germline trimming cut 5 bases from V and 8 bases from J; bases unmatched to any gene: 2. From germline, CDR1 is SGHRS and CDR2 YFSETQ. The CDR3 sequence is CASRLAGGHEQFF. The DNA of the CDR3 is TGCGCCAGCAGACTAGCGGGAGGACATGAGCAGTTCTTC.

In this sample, this clonotype turned up a few times. The J gene is TRBJ2-3, the V gene TRBV29-1; D is perhaps TRBD1 or TRBD2 (5 bases each). V dropped 3 bases and J dropped 6 bases, with 19 bases sitting between them. From germline, CDR1 is SQVTM and CDR2 ANQGSEA. This CDR3 is built from 15 residues. The CDR3 reads CSVEGPSGKLDTQYF. The CDR3 nucleotides are TGCAGCGTTGAGGGACCGTCAGGGAAATTGGATACGCAGTATTTT.

This clonotype was counted ten times or more. The chain employs TRBV29-1 and TRBJ2-3, with 8 bases aligning to TRBD1. CDR1 SQVTM and CDR2 ANQGSEA come from the germline V gene. V was clipped by 8 bases and J by 2 bases; unmatched bases: 15. The CDR3 runs to 16 residues. In DNA form, the CDR3 reads TGCAGCCACGACGGAGGCAGGGGGCCTCCCACAGATACGCAGTATTTT. As protein: CSHDGGRGPPTDTQYF.

The chain carries TRBV3-1 and TRBJ2-3, with TRBD2 matching 14 bases. Germline V CDR1 and CDR2: LGHDT, YNNKEL (reference sequence). J lost 5 bases, V lost 4 bases, and 5 bases had no gene match. The CDR3 runs to 16 residues. The CDR3 bases are TGTGCCAGCAGCCTGGGACTAGCGGGAGTAGAAGATACGCAGTATTTT. It codes for CASSLGLAGVEDTQYF.

This clonotype was recorded a few times. The rearrangement joins TRBV20-1 to TRBJ2-7; D is ambiguous. Trimming took off 6 bases at V and 4 bases at J, with 7 bases between the two ends. Germline V gene lookup returns CDR1 DFQATT and CDR2 SNEGSKA (reference sequence). The CDR3 is 10 residues long. For the CDR3, the DNA is TGCAGTGCCCTAGGTTACGAGCAGTACTTC. It specifies CSALGYEQYF.

The rearrangement uses TRBV11-1 and TRBJ2-1; D might be TRBD2 (6 bases). V dropped 5 bases and J dropped 3 bases, with 26 bases sitting between them. Germline loops: CDR1 SGHAT, CDR2 FQDESV (reference sequence). The CDR3 loop spans 19 amino acids. The CDR3 DNA is TGTGCCAGCAGCGGATATCTCAATGGAGGGTTTTCGGGCTACAATGAGCAGTTCTTC. It codes for CASSGYLNGGFSGYNEQFF.